The rows below give T cell receptor beta chains drawn from one sample of a study of Ad26.COV2.S vaccination and SARS-CoV-2 variants. Profiling relied on immunoSEQ multiplex PCR, and the TCRdb table lists in-frame clones only, not all of them. Here the sample spans hundreds of thousands of clones, 89% being singletons. Sample: peripheral blood, taken in a trial of Ad26.COV2.S vaccine versus placebo. Receptors were obtained from a person between 18 and 60 years old who received the Ad26.COV2.S COVID-19 vaccine or a placebo. The CDR3 runs from the conserved cysteine through the conserved F or W. Each record gives: clone size, CDR3 length, J gene, V gene, D gene, CDR3 DNA, CDR3 protein. The D gene is left open where the match is weak. Expanded clones get a size class; other rows say once, few or many, or leave the size out.

>NA|15|TRBJ1-2|TRBV7-2|TRBD1
TGTGCCAGCAGCTCGAATCCAGGGGGCAACTATGGCTACACCTTC
CASSSNPGGNYGYTF
>NA|16|TRBJ1-4|TRBV4-2|NA
TGTGCCAGCAGCCAAGTTAAGGGCCAAGGTAATGAAAAACTGTTTTTT
CASSQVKGQGNEKLFF
>NA|13|TRBJ2-7|TRBV6-2/TRBV6-3|NA
TGTGCCAGCAGTTACGGGCAGGTCTACGAGCAGTACTTC
CASSYGQVYEQYF
>NA|12|TRBJ2-7|TRBV7-9|NA
TGTGCCAGCAGCTTACGTTACTACGAGCAGTACTTC
CASSLRYYEQYF
>NA|17|TRBJ2-1|TRBV3-1/TRBV3-2|TRBD2
TGTGCCAGCAGCCAAGGGACTAGCGGGAGCTCCTACAATGAGCAGTTCTTC
CASSQGTSGSSYNEQFF
>NA|19|TRBJ2-5|TRBV5-1|TRBD2
TGCGCCAGCAGCTGGCCCGGGACTAGCGGGACCGGGAAAGGAGAGACCCAGTACTTC
CASSWPGTSGTGKGETQYF
>NA|12|TRBJ2-5|TRBV29-1|NA
TGCAGCGTTGGAGGCCTAGGGAAGACCCAGTACTTC
CSVGGLGKTQYF
>NA|18|TRBJ2-2|TRBV11-2|NA
TGTGCCAGCAGCTTAGAGTATCTATCCACCGCGAACACCGGGGAGCTGTTTTTT
CASSLEYLSTANTGELFF
>NA|14|TRBJ1-1|TRBV5-6|NA
TGTGCCAGCAGCTTGTTAGGACGGAACACTGAAGCTTTCTTT
CASSLLGRNTEAFF
>NA|15|TRBJ2-6|TRBV6-1|NA
TGTGCCAGCAGTGAAGATGTCTCTGGGGCCAACGTCCTGACTTTC
CASSEDVSGANVLTF
>once|14|TRBJ2-3|TRBV2|TRBD2
TGTGCCAGCACCCCGGGACTAGCCCTCGATACGCAGTATTTT
CASTPGLALDTQYF
>few|14|TRBJ1-6|TRBV30|NA
TGTGCCTGGAGTGTGACGTCATTGAGATCACCCCTCCACTTT
CAWSVTSLRSPLHF
>once|14|TRBJ2-7|TRBV6-5|TRBD1
TGTGCCAGCAGTTTCGGGACAGGATCCTACGAGCAGTACTTC
CASSFGTGSYEQYF
>once|16|TRBJ2-5|TRBV5-1|NA
TGCGCCAGCAGCTTGGCCGGCGTCGGACCACCAGAGACCCAGTACTTC
CASSLAGVGPPETQYF
>NA|13|TRBJ1-1|TRBV7-9|NA
TGTGCCAGCAGCTCCGGCCTCCGGCCTGAAGCTTTCTTT
CASSSGLRPEAFF
>NA|14|TRBJ1-1|TRBV9|NA
TGTGCCAGCAGCGGGGGACTTAGGGACACTGAAGCTTTCTTT
CASSGGLRDTEAFF
>NA|14|TRBJ2-7|TRBV30|NA
TGTGCCTGGAGTGGGGCGGGAAGCTCCTACGAGCAGTACTTC
CAWSGAGSSYEQYF
>NA|14|TRBJ2-5|TRBV7-2|NA
TGTGCCAGCAGCTTCGGGCCCCAGCAAGAGACCCAGTACTTC
CASSFGPQQETQYF
>NA|13|TRBJ2-2|TRBV6-5|TRBD1
TGTGCCAGCAGTTGGGACAGCCCCGGGGAGCTGTTTTTT
CASSWDSPGELFF
>NA|13|TRBJ1-1|TRBV19|NA
TGTGCCAGTAGGCGGACAAGAAACACTGAAGCTTTCTTT
CASRRTRNTEAFF
>NA|14|TRBJ1-3|TRBV5-4|NA
TGTGCCAGCAGCTCAGCCTCCTCTGGAAACACCATATATTTT
CASSSASSGNTIYF
>few|14|TRBJ1-2|TRBV3-1/TRBV3-2|TRBD1
TGTGCCAGCAGCCCAGACGGACAGGGATGGGGCTACACCTTC
CASSPDGQGWGYTF
>NA|14|TRBJ1-1|TRBV15|TRBD1
TGTGCCACCAGCCGAAGACAGGGGGGCACTGAAGCTTTCTTT
CATSRRQGGTEAFF
>NA|14|TRBJ1-2|TRBV19|NA
TGTGCCAGTAGTATAGTTACCGCTAACTATGGCTACACCTTC
CASSIVTANYGYTF
>NA|12|TRBJ1-5|TRBV2|NA
TGTGCCAGCAGCGAAGCAGGGAGGGCCCAGCATTTT
CASSEAGRAQHF
>NA|12|TRBJ2-3|TRBV10-3|NA
TGTGCCAGCGCCACTAGGACAGATACGCAGTATTTT
CASATRTDTQYF
>NA|15|TRBJ2-7|TRBV6-6|NA
TGTGCCAGCAGTTACGACTTGGACCGAGCCTACGAGCAGTACTTC
CASSYDLDRAYEQYF
>NA|11|TRBJ1-1|TRBV10-3|NA
TGTGCCATCAGAGAGGGAACTGAAGCTTTCTTT
CAIREGTEAFF
>NA|14|TRBJ2-7|TRBV6-5|TRBD1
TGTGCCAGCGATCCGGGACAGGGACCCAACGAGCAGTACTTC
CASDPGQGPNEQYF
>NA|13|TRBJ2-2|TRBV25-1|NA
TGTGCCAGCAGTGAGTACAGGGTCCGGGAGCTGTTTTTT
CASSEYRVRELFF
>NA|13|TRBJ2-7|TRBV6-5|NA
TGTGCCAGCTACTCCGGGCCAGCCTACGAGCAGTACTTC
CASYSGPAYEQYF
>NA|13|TRBJ2-5|TRBV7-6|NA
TGTGCCAGCAGCTTAGTGGCCCCAGAGACCCAGTACTTC
CASSLVAPETQYF
>NA|11|TRBJ2-7|TRBV10-3|NA
TGTGCCATCAGTGAGGGGGTCGAGCAGTACTTC
CAISEGVEQYF
>NA|13|TRBJ2-1|TRBV6-5|NA
TGTGCCAGCAGTACAGGGAGTCGGCGAGTGCAGTTCTTC
CASSTGSRRVQFF
>NA|14|TRBJ2-7|TRBV4-3|NA
TGCGCCAGCAGCCATACTAGCTTAATGGGCGAGCAGTACTTC
CASSHTSLMGEQYF
>NA|15|TRBJ1-5|TRBV6-5|NA
TGTGCCAGCACAGGGAATTTAGGTGGCAATCAGCCCCAGCATTTT
CASTGNLGGNQPQHF
>NA|16|TRBJ2-7|TRBV7-2|TRBD2
TGTGCCAGCAGCTCGGGAGGCGGGAGGAGTTCCTACGAGCAGTACTTC
CASSSGGGRSSYEQYF
>NA|14|TRBJ2-1|TRBV9|NA
TGTGCCAGCAGCGTAGCTAGGCCTAACAATGAGCAGTTCTTC
CASSVARPNNEQFF
>NA|15|TRBJ2-7|TRBV6-2/TRBV6-3|TRBD2
TGTGCCAGCAGTCTTAGCGGGAGTAAGTCCTACGAGCAGTACTTC
CASSLSGSKSYEQYF
>NA|12|TRBJ2-1|TRBV30|NA
TGTGCCTGGAGTGTACTCGGATTTGAGCAGTTCTTC
CAWSVLGFEQFF
>NA|16|TRBJ2-6|TRBV7-9|NA
TGTGCCAGCAGCGTTACACTACTCTCTGGGGCCAACGTCCTGACTTTC
CASSVTLLSGANVLTF
>NA|16|TRBJ1-6|TRBV19|NA
TGTGCCAGTAGTATGGGACTCCTCGGCGGGGATTCACCCCTCCACTTT
CASSMGLLGGDSPLHF
>few|16|TRBJ2-2|TRBV10-3|TRBD2
TGTGCCATCAGACTCGGGGCTAGCGGAGACACCGGGGAGCTGTTTTTT
CAIRLGASGDTGELFF
>NA|16|TRBJ1-4|TRBV6-5|NA
TGTGCCAGCAGTTACTCGAGGGGAGCGGCTAATGAAAAACTGTTTTTT
CASSYSRGAANEKLFF
>NA|15|TRBJ2-7|TRBV5-1|NA
TGCGCCAGCAGCTTGGCGGACTCAAGCTCCTACGAGCAGTACTTC
CASSLADSSSYEQYF
>NA|13|TRBJ2-5|TRBV27|NA
TGTGCCAGCAGTGCCCGGGCCTGGGAGACCCAGTACTTC
CASSARAWETQYF
>once|13|TRBJ1-1|TRBV27|NA
TGTGCCAGCAGTCCCGGGACTGTCACTGAAGCTTTCTTT
CASSPGTVTEAFF
>NA|14|TRBJ2-1|TRBV2|TRBD2
TGTGCCAGCAAAGGGCTAGCGGGAGAGGGTGAGCAGTTCTTC
CASKGLAGEGEQFF
>NA|13|TRBJ2-5|TRBV24-1|NA
TGTGCCACCAGTGCTGAGTACCAAGAGACCCAGTACTTC
CATSAEYQETQYF
>NA|16|TRBJ1-2|TRBV7-2|TRBD1
TGTGCCAGCAACGCGCCCGGGACAGGGGGCAACTATGGCTACACCTTC
CASNAPGTGGNYGYTF
>NA|14|TRBJ1-5|TRBV27|TRBD1
TGTGCCAGCAGTTTAACAGGGGGCTATCAGCCCCAGCATTTT
CASSLTGGYQPQHF
>NA|15|TRBJ2-1|TRBV24-1|TRBD2
TGTGCCACCAGTGACCTAGCGGACCACTACAATGAGCAGTTCTTC
CATSDLADHYNEQFF
>NA|14|TRBJ2-5|TRBV5-6|TRBD2
TGTGCCAGCAGCTCGGGACTACCCGAAGAGACCCAGTACTTC
CASSSGLPEETQYF
>NA|15|TRBJ2-2|TRBV30|NA
TGTGCCTGGAGTGTAACTAGAATGGCCACCGGGGAGCTGTTTTTT
CAWSVTRMATGELFF
>NA|16|TRBJ1-3|TRBV7-9|TRBD1
TGTGCCAGCAGCTTAATGGGACAGGGGTCTGGAAACACCATATATTTT
CASSLMGQGSGNTIYF